This T cell receptor (beta chain) stems from a study of beta chain features in type 1 diabetes (dated by TCRdb to 2016 to 2019). About the study as a whole: No differences in mean age, gender distribution, total cell number or subset yield were found between patients and healthy donors. A total of just under 110,000,000 sorted cells were examined across all samples, and RNA yield correlated strongly with the number of cells per subset. The study compared TCRB repertoires of sorted circulating CD4+ T cell subsets between recently diagnosed type 1 diabetes patients and matched healthy donors. Regulatory and stem cell-like memory subsets were obtained from only 8 patients and roughly 8 healthy donors, while naive and central memory subsets were obtained from all 30 or so donors.

Points on this clone: What this receptor recognizes is not known. Base qualities are missing; no much larger clone stands one base away.

Each donor gave one peripheral blood draw, approximately 110 mL on average, collected into heparinised tubes. Using a panel that included CD45RO, CCR7, CD25, CD127, CD95 and CD27, naive, central memory, regulatory and stem cell-like memory CD4+ T cells were sorted on a BD FACSAria II. All sorted populations exceeded 95% purity. Right away, PBMCs were isolated by Lymphoprep density gradient centrifugation and were stained directly, with no culture step. To minimize batch effects, samples were stained and sorted in pairs, one healthy donor with one patient per experiment. All of the isolated RNA was reverse transcribed with the High Capacity cDNA Reverse Transcription Kit, so expressed TCRB transcripts were sequenced. Deep immunoSEQ sequencing was applied to naive, central memory and regulatory T cell samples, giving an average of about 3.7 million total reads per sample. Sorted cells were lysed in RLT buffer, and RNA was extracted using DNase-treated RNeasy Micro or Mini kits according to cell number. To prevent cross-contamination, every cell subset was processed on its own, while patient and healthy donor samples were processed together. TCRB sequences were amplified from cDNA with the immunoSEQ multiplex PCR, producing 87-bp fragments spanning the CDR3 region. The amplicons were sequenced using the Illumina HiSeq platform. Per the source publication's procedure: Synthetic template baselines were used to correct PCR bias computationally, reads within Hamming distance 2 were collapsed, and singletons that could not be merged were discarded. By aligning reads against IMGT, V, D and J genes, CDR3 length, and insertions or deletions at six rearrangement sites were assigned. Within each subset, clonotype counts were normalized to the number of sorted cells before true diversity and Gini coefficients were calculated with the tcR R package. Repertoire sharing was quantified using the overlap coefficient calculated on TCRB nucleotide sequences. As a proxy for the pre-selection repertoire, out-of-frame TCRB sequences from naive cells were analyzed. TCRdb holds this immuneACCESS table with in-frame rearrangements only. Some clones are missing; in checked studies, unresolved V genes explain under half, and the rest has no known cause. V and J calls plus clone size are reproduced from that table; the DNA served to infer D and trimming. The sample profile shows around 500,000 clones; about 32% of them were found once. 0.05% to 0.065% of the sample lies in the top ten.

Trimming costs V 3 bases and J 5 bases, and their ends lie 14 bases apart. Based on the germline V gene (reference sequence), the CDR1 and CDR2 sequences are GTSNPN and SVGIG. Counted from cysteine to phenylalanine, this CDR3 has 14 amino acids. Only the CDR3 part of the read is kept: 42 bases, read in frame from the first base. Findings and caveats that apply to the study as a whole: Naive, central memory and regulatory TCRB repertoires appeared to be more alike among patients than among healthy donors. Only small numbers of individuals were included in the HLA sub-analyses, which left unresolved whether HLA type had any influence on TCRB rearrangement. Sequencing cDNA rather than genomic DNA could over-represent highly expressing activated cells, although activation and CD3 levels did not differ between groups. At VDJ recombination sites, type 1 diabetes patients had fewer insertions and more deleted nucleotides, which implies abnormalities in thymic rearrangement. PCR might favor shorter templates, but patient and control samples were amplified and corrected together, so any skew would affect both groups equally. Type 1 diabetes patients showed a moderate but significant shortening of TCRB CDR3 length in all four CD4+ subsets.

Sample: naive CD4+ T cells from blood. The sample's cell subset or site label is to be understood as: true naive CD4+ T cells. The origin of this receptor is a man aged 18 to 29 in good health. Recombination connected TRBV30 to TRBJ1-5; no D segment can be confidently identified. The nucleotide sequence reads TGTGCCTGGAGCCCCAACCCCGGGGATCAGCCCCAGCATTTT. Its translation reads: CAWSPNPGDQPQHF.